This T cell receptor (beta chain) was profiled in a study of T-cell reconstitution after alpha-beta-depleted transplantation in children. This clonotype was counted only a few times. The target antigen is unknown. For TCRbeta, the library was prepared with unique molecular identifiers. Via MiXCR, TCRdb re-called the PCR reads, giving one row per CDR3 protein. Of about 580,000 distinct CDR3 sequences listed, under 25% are singletons. Study-wide findings and caveats: There were reportedly several hundred expanded graft clones from which alpha-beta T cells came about two months after transplant.

Trimming took 0 bases from V and 1 from J, leaving 16 bases between them. The length of the CDR3 is 17 residues. Germline assignment: CDR1 DFQATT and CDR2 SNEGSKA (reference sequence). This TCR was recovered from a boy younger than two who had a stem cell transplant for acute myeloid leukemia, so the T cells may come from the graft donor. The V gene is TRBV20-1, the J gene TRBJ2-1; D is undetermined. The sample here was PBMCs, mostly from graft donor cells, taken 360 days after TCRalphabeta/CD19-depleted stem cell transplant. Here the CDR3 reads CSARDQVGYPSYNEQFF. The CDR3 coding sequence is TGCAGTGCTAGAGATCAGGTCGGCTACCCATCCTACAATGAGCAGTTCTTC.